This T cell receptor (beta chain) originates from a study of T and B cells in COVID-19 patients. Overall study context: COVID-19 patients gave peripheral blood either during active infection or after recovery. Median age was about 35 years in the recovered cohort and around 63 years in the active-infection cohort.

Turning to this clonotype: Antigen unknown.

Trimming pared 1 base from V and 5 bases from J, leaving 12 bases between. CDR3 length: 14 residues. Germline V lookup: CDR1 SGHDT, CDR2 YYEEEE. Multiplex PCR with BIOMED2 TRB-A/B primer pools amplified TRB rearrangements. One entry per CDR3 protein results from TCRdb running MiXCR on the multiplex PCR reads. The sample has approximately 5,200 distinct CDR3 sequences; 20% are singletons. Broader study findings: Highly clonal in active COVID-19, TRB repertoires exceeded healthy-donor diversity and richness at recovery.

Each TRB amplification used roughly 220-550 ng of genomic DNA from blood. This TCR derives from a human donor who had recovered from COVID-19. The chain carries TRBV5-6 and TRBJ1-1; possible D gene TRBD1, 5 bases. The sample was blood. The CDR3 spells CASSLNRGQTEAFF. The CDR3 nucleotides read TGTGCCAGCAGCTTGAATCGGGGCCAAACTGAAGCTTTCTTT.